Below are 30 T cell receptor beta chains sequenced from a single sample in a study of technical replicates of blood from a handful of donors. Only in-frame clones appear in the TCRdb table, and some are missing; sequencing was by immunoSEQ multiplex PCR. In the table there are tens of thousands of clones, about 96% of which are singletons. The sequencing input was T cells isolated from PBMCs. The receptors derive from a human donor in good health.

J is TRBJ1-3 and V is TRBV11-2; no firm D call. V was trimmed by 3 bases and J by 4 bases, leaving 4 bases between them. Germline CDR1 SGHAT, CDR2 FQNNGV. CDR3 size: 12 residues. DNA of the CDR3: TGTGCCAGCAGCTTGTCGGGAAACACCATATATTTT. Amino acid sequence: CASSLSGNTIYF.

The chain joins TRBV18 to TRBJ2-1; maybe TRBD1 (5 bases). The CDR3 is made up of 16 amino acids. V was trimmed by 2 bases and J by 5 bases, leaving 16 bases between them. Germline V gene lookup returns CDR1 KGHSH and CDR2 LQKENI. For the CDR3, the DNA is TGTGCCAGCTCACCAAAACACAGGTCCGTGAACAATGAGCAGTTCTTC. Translated: CASSPKHRSVNNEQFF. The entire variable domain, with the rest obtained from reference TRBV18 and TRBJ2-1, is as follows: NAGVMQNPRHLVRRRGQEARLRCSPMKGHSHVYWYRQLPEEGLKFMVYLQKENIIDESGMPKERFSAEFPKEGPSILRIQQVVRGDSAAYFCASSPKHRSVNNEQFFGPGTRLTVL.

This clone was recorded only once. This chain joins TRBV9 and TRBJ2-5, with D unresolved. In germline, CDR1 is SGDLS, CDR2 YYNGEE. V lost 2 bases to trimming and J lost 4 bases, with 12 bases between them. The CDR3 spans 14 residues. CDR3 amino acids: CASSVLGVGETQYF. In DNA, the CDR3 is TGTGCCAGCAGCGTTCTCGGAGTAGGAGAGACCCAGTACTTC.

J is TRBJ2-3 and V is TRBV6-5, with 11 positions matching TRBD1. The ends lost 2 bases at V and 6 bases at J; junction bases unmatched: 4. CDR1 and CDR2 from the germline V gene are MNHEY and SVGAGI. CDR3 size: 15 residues. CDR3 nucleotides: TGTGCCAGCAGTTACCCGGGACAGGGGGTGGATACGCAGTATTTT. Amino acids: CASSYPGQGVDTQYF.

The rearrangement uses TRBV28 and TRBJ2-5; 11 nucleotides match TRBD1. V was pared by 6 bases and J by 2 bases, with 5 bases of the junction left unmatched. This CDR3 contains 15 residues. Germline lookup yields CDR1 MDHEN and CDR2 SYDVKM. CDR3 residues: CASRQGQGAQETQYF. CDR3 coding DNA: TGTGCCAGCAGACAAGGACAGGGGGCACAAGAGACCCAGTACTTC.

V and J are TRBV4-1 and TRBJ2-1, with TRBD2 matching over 8 bases. The CDR3 totals 17 residues. Per the germline V gene, CDR1 is MGHRA and CDR2 is YSYEKL. Trimming removed 4 bases from V and 4 bases from J; junction bases left unmatched: 12. The CDR3 protein is CASSLQRGGPRYNEQFF. Written as DNA, the CDR3 is TGCGCCAGCAGCCTACAACGGGGGGGGCCTCGATACAATGAGCAGTTCTTC.

This rearrangement joins TRBV6-5 to TRBJ1-5, with D hard to call. In germline, CDR1 is MNHEY, CDR2 SVGAGI. Deletions cut 4 bases from V and 10 bases from J, with 11 bases between. This CDR3 contains 12 residues. The CDR3 is CASSSDLGPQHF. The DNA of the CDR3 is TGTGCCAGCAGTTCCGACTTAGGACCCCAGCATTTT.

The V gene is TRBV7-2, the J gene TRBJ1-3, with D tentatively TRBD1 (5 bases). CDR3 size: 15 residues. CDR1 and CDR2 (germline): SGHTA, FQGNSA. Trimming removed 1 base at V and 1 base at J, with 8 bases between. The CDR3 region has the DNA TGTGCCAGCAGCTTAGTACAGGCTTCTGGAAACACCATATATTTT. Its protein is CASSLVQASGNTIYF.

The chain employs TRBV6-5 and TRBJ2-2, with no clear D. Germline V CDR1 and CDR2: MNHEY, SVGAGI. V shed 2 bases and J shed 7 bases, with 11 bases lying between them. CDR3 length equals 14 residues. CDR3 coding DNA: TGTGCCAGCAGTTACCCTGTACATGGCGGGGAGCTGTTTTTT. Translated, it gives CASSYPVHGGELFF.

J is TRBJ1-1 and V is TRBV28; 8 bases align to TRBD1. The CDR3 is 17 residues long. From germline, CDR1 is MDHEN and CDR2 SYDVKM. V was clipped by 5 bases and J by 6 bases; unmatched bases: 17. The CDR3 nucleotides are TGTGCCAGCAGTGGACAGGGTAGCAAACGGGGGATGGCTGAAGCTTTCTTT. Translating it yields CASSGQGSKRGMAEAFF.

The CDR3 DNA reads TGTGCCAGCAGCCCAGGGAATGAAAAACTGTTTTTT. Encoded protein: CASSPGNEKLFF. V is TRBV6-5 and J is TRBJ1-4; weak D call: TRBD1 (5 bases). V lost 6 bases and J 5 bases, leaving 7 bases between the germline ends. Per germline, CDR1 MNHEY and CDR2 SVGAGI. This CDR3 has 12 amino acids.

The chain is built from TRBV13 and TRBJ1-2; 9 bases align to TRBD1. This CDR3 contains 17 residues. Per germline, CDR1 PRHDT and CDR2 FYEKMQ (reference sequence). V was pared by 4 bases and J by 5 bases, with 14 bases of the junction left unmatched. CDR3 amino acids: CASSSRGTGTTLYGYTF. For the CDR3, the DNA is TGTGCCAGCAGCTCCCGAGGGACAGGGACTACTCTTTATGGCTACACCTTC.

A word on this clone: Its ends do not fully match the called genes, so a read error is possible. This chain connects TRBV5-1 to TRBJ2-5; tentative D call: TRBD2 (5 bases). The CDR3 runs to 13 residues. In germline, CDR1 is SGHRS, CDR2 YFSETQ. The CDR3 nucleotides read TGCGCCGGCAGTGAGGGCCCTCCAGAGACCCAGTACTTC. It yields the protein CAGSEGPPETQYF.

The chain links TRBV9 to TRBJ2-1, with D maybe TRBD1 (5 bases). In germline, CDR1 is SGDLS, CDR2 YYNGEE. The length of the CDR3 is 13 residues. Trimming shortened V by 3 bases and J by 2 bases, and 6 bases separated the two germline ends. The CDR3 DNA sequence: TGTGCCAGCAGCGGCAGGGCCTACAATGAGCAGTTCTTC. It translates to CASSGRAYNEQFF.

V gene TRBV6-5 combines with J gene TRBJ2-7, with unresolved D. V lost 7 bases to trimming and J lost 5 bases, with 15 bases between them. Germline CDR1 and CDR2: MNHEY and SVGAGI. There are 13 residues in the CDR3. The CDR3 loop is CASTTPMLDEQYF. In DNA, the CDR3 is TGTGCCAGCACGACACCGATGCTGGACGAGCAGTACTTC.

V usage is TRBV28 and J usage is TRBJ2-4; D perhaps matches TRBD1 (6 bases). This CDR3 is 16 amino acids long. The V end lost 8 bases, the J end lost 0 bases, and 17 bases lay between the germline ends. The germline CDR1 and CDR2 sequences are MDHEN and SYDVKM. Here the CDR3 reads CASCPIYREAKNIQYF. In DNA, the CDR3 is TGTGCCAGCTGCCCAATCTACAGGGAAGCCAAAAACATTCAGTACTTC.

The V and J genes are TRBV10-1 and TRBJ1-5; 9 nucleotides align to TRBD1. In germline, CDR1 is WNHNN, CDR2 SYGVQD (reference sequence). The CDR3 is 16 amino acids. The V gene end was trimmed by 7 bases and the J gene end by 5 bases; junction bases not matched to a gene: 12. CDR3: CASTSPGTGCDQPQHF. Written as DNA, the CDR3 is TGCGCCAGCACCAGCCCCGGGACAGGGTGCGATCAGCCCCAGCATTTT.

V is TRBV6-5 and J is TRBJ1-3; no firm D call. The germline gives CDR1 MNHEY, CDR2 SVGAGI. The length of the CDR3 is 15 residues. Trimming left V 0 bases short and J 2 bases short, with 8 bases between. CDR3 coding DNA: TGTGCCAGCAGTTACTCGGAGAGGGCTGGAAACACCATATATTTT. This codes for CASSYSERAGNTIYF.

The chain joins TRBV5-1 to TRBJ2-3; D is possibly TRBD1 (6 bases). V shed 4 bases and J shed 2 bases, with 11 bases lying between them. The CDR3 is 14 residues long. Looked up from germline, CDR1 is SGHRS and CDR2 is YFSETQ. CDR3 nucleotide sequence: TGCGCCAGCAGCCCGGGACAAATCACAGATACGCAGTATTTT. Protein: CASSPGQITDTQYF.

J is TRBJ2-2 and V is TRBV5-6; 8 positions match TRBD1. There are 16 residues in the CDR3. Germline V gene lookup returns CDR1 SGHDT and CDR2 YYEEEE. V shed 4 bases and J 2 bases; nucleotides not matched to a gene: 7. CDR3 coding DNA: TGTGCCAGCAGCACAGAGACAGGGGTTAACACCGGGGAGCTGTTTTTT. It codes for CASSTETGVNTGELFF.

This sequence joins TRBV4-3 and TRBJ2-5, with a tentative D call TRBD2 (5 bases). This CDR3 has 14 residues. Germline V gene lookup returns CDR1 LGHNA and CDR2 YSLEER. The ends were cut back, 0 bases at V and 5 bases at J, with 10 bases in the middle. The CDR3 DNA reads as TGCGCCAGCAGCCAAGAGTCGCGAGGGGAGACCCAGTACTTC. Its protein product is CASSQESRGETQYF.

The chain employs TRBV29-1 and TRBJ2-6; D gene uncertain. The CDR3 contains 14 residues. Trimming shortened V by 5 bases and J by 2 bases, and 10 bases separated the two germline ends. Germline-derived CDR1 and CDR2 are SQVTM and ANQGSEA. For the CDR3, the DNA is TGCAGCGTTACATCGTCGACTGGGGCCAACGTCCTGACTTTC. It codes for CSVTSSTGANVLTF.

The V and J genes are TRBV25-1 and TRBJ2-7, with 12 bases aligning to TRBD2. In germline, CDR1 is MGHDK, CDR2 SYGVNS. Germline trimming cut 3 bases from V and 5 bases from J; bases unmatched to any gene: 2. This CDR3 comprises 14 residues. The CDR3 sequence: CASSETSGGHEQYF. The CDR3 DNA reads TGTGCCAGCAGTGAGACTAGCGGGGGCCACGAGCAGTACTTC.

This sequence joins TRBV19 and TRBJ1-3; 7 bases match TRBD1. The CDR3 has 15 amino acids. The trim removed 3 bases at V and 2 bases at J, leaving 4 bases unmatched. Germline V gene lookup returns CDR1 LNHDA and CDR2 SQIVND (reference sequence). CDR3 coding DNA: TGTGCCAGTAGTATCAACAGGGGCACTGGAAACACCATATATTTT. This codes for CASSINRGTGNTIYF.

The chain joins TRBV6-4 to TRBJ1-1; D might be TRBD1 (5 bases). The ends were cut back, 4 bases at V and 4 bases at J, with 10 bases in the middle. From germline, CDR1 is MRHNA and CDR2 SNTAGT. This CDR3 comprises 13 residues. The CDR3 coding sequence is TGTGCCAGCAGTGCGATTCAGGGCACTGAAGCTTTCTTT. Amino acids: CASSAIQGTEAFF.

V is TRBV9 and J is TRBJ1-2, with TRBD1 matching over 9 bases. V trimming: 3 bases; J trimming: 7 bases; junction bases outside the gene matches: 4. The CDR3 consists of 13 residues. Germline CDR1 and CDR2: SGDLS and YYNGEE. CDR3 loop: CASSEGQGGGYTF. CDR3 DNA: TGTGCCAGCAGCGAGGGACAGGGAGGTGGCTACACCTTC.

The J gene is TRBJ2-7, the V gene TRBV6-5; 8 nucleotides line up with TRBD1. Germline V gives CDR1 MNHEY, CDR2 SVGAGI. The CDR3 has 12 amino acids. Losses at the gene ends were 8 bases for V and 2 bases for J; bases not matched to a gene: 2. CDR3 in DNA: TGTGCCAGCCAGGGGGCCACCTACGAGCAGTACTTC. Translation gives CASQGATYEQYF.

The chain is built from TRBV18 and TRBJ1-4; perhaps TRBD1 as D (6 bases). Trimming stripped 2 bases from V and 7 bases from J, with 17 bases between. The germline V gene has CDR1 KGHSH and CDR2 LQKENI. This CDR3 is 16 amino acids long. The CDR3 sequence: CASSPTGPAGGEKLFF. In nucleotides, the CDR3 is TGTGCCAGCTCACCAACAGGGCCGGCCGGTGGTGAAAAACTGTTTTTT.

The chain employs TRBV20-1 and TRBJ2-7; D uncertain. V was clipped by 0 bases and J by 6 bases, with 6 bases between them. Per germline, CDR1 DFQATT and CDR2 SNEGSKA (reference sequence). The CDR3 extends over 11 amino acids. The CDR3 DNA follows: TGCAGTGCTAGAGATACGGGCGAGCAGTACTTC. This translates into CSARDTGEQYF.

This chain links TRBV2 with TRBJ1-2, with D perhaps matching TRBD1 (5 bases). Trimming removed 2 bases from V and 0 bases from J, with 7 bases in between. The CDR3 spans 14 residues. CDR1 and CDR2 from the germline V gene are SNHLY and FYNNEI. The CDR3 DNA reads as TGTGCCAGCAGTGAATCAGGGCCTAACTATGGCTACACCTTC. It encodes CASSESGPNYGYTF.